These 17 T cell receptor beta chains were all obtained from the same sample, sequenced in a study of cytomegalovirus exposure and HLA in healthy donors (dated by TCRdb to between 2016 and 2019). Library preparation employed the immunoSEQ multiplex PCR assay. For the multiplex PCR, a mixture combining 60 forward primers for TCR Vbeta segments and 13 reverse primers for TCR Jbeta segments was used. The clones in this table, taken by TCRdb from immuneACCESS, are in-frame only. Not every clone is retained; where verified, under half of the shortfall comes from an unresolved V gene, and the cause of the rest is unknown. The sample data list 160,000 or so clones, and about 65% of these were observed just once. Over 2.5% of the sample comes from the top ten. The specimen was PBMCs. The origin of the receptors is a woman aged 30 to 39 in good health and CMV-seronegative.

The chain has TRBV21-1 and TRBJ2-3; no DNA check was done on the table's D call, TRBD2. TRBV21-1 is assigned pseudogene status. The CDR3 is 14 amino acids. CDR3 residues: CATITRGLIDTQYF. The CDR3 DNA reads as TGTGCCACCATAACTCGAGGTCTAATAGATACGCAGTATTTT.

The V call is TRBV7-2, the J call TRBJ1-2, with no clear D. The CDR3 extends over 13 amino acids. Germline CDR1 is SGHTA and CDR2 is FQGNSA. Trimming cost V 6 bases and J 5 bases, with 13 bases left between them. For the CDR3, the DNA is TGTGCCAGCAGGCCAGGACTAGAATATGGCTACACCTTC. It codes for CASRPGLEYGYTF.

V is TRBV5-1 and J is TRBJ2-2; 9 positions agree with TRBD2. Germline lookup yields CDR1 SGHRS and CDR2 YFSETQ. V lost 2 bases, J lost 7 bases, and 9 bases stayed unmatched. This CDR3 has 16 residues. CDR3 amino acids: CASSLPSGTGSGELFF. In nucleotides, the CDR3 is TGCGCCAGCAGCTTACCTAGCGGGACCGGTAGCGGGGAGCTGTTTTTT. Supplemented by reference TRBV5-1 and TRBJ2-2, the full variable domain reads KAGVTQTPRYLIKTRGQQVTLSCSPISGHRSVSWYQQTPGQGLQFLFEYFSETQRNKGNFPGRFSGRQFSNSRSEMNVSTLELGDSALYLCASSLPSGTGSGELFFGEGSRLTVL.

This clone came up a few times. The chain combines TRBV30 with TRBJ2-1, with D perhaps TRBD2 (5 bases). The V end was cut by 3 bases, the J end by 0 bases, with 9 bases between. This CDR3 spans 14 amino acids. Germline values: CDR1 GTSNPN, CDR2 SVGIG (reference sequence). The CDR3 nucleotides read TGTGCCTGGAGGATTGGGAGCTCCTACAATGAGCAGTTCTTC. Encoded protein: CAWRIGSSYNEQFF.

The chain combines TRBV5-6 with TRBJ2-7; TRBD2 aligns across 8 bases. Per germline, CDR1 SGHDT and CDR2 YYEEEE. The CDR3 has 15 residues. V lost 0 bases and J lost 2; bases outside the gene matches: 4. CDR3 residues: CASSLEVGLAYEQYF. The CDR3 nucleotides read TGTGCCAGCAGCTTGGAGGTGGGACTAGCCTACGAGCAGTACTTC. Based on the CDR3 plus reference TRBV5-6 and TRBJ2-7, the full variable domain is DAGVTQSPTHLIKTRGQQVTLRCSPKSGHDTVSWYQQALGQGPQFIFQYYEEEERQRGNFPDRFSGHQFPNYSSELNVNALLLGDSALYLCASSLEVGLAYEQYFGPGTRLTVT.

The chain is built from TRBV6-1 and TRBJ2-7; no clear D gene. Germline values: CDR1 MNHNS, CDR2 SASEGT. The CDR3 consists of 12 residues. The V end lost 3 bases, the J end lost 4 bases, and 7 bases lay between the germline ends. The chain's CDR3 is CASSELRYEQYF. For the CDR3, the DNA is TGTGCCAGCAGTGAGCTCAGGTACGAGCAGTACTTC.

CDR3 in amino acids: CASSLRGRTGETQYF. CDR3 DNA sequence: TGTGCCAGCAGTCTCAGGGGAAGAACCGGAGAGACCCAGTACTTC. The chain carries TRBV2 and TRBJ2-5, with D maybe TRBD1 (6 bases). The V gene lost 5 bases and the J gene lost 4 bases, with 17 bases spanning the gap. Germline CDR1 is SNHLY and CDR2 is FYNNEI. The CDR3 contains 15 residues.

CDR3 loop: CASSLAGSGASEQYF. Written as DNA, the CDR3 is TGCGCCAGCAGCTTGGCGGGTAGCGGGGCGTCCGAGCAGTACTTC. This rearrangement joins TRBV5-1 to TRBJ2-7, with 8 bases that match TRBD2. The V segment lost 0 bases and the J segment 6 bases; nucleotides outside the gene matches: 8. The germline V gene encodes CDR1 SGHRS and CDR2 YFSETQ. This CDR3 contains 15 residues.

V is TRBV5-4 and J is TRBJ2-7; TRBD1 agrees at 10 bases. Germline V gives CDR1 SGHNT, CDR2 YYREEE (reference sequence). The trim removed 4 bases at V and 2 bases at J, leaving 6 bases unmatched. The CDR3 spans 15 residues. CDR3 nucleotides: TGTGCCAGCAGCAGAGGGGGACAGGGGACCTACGAGCAGTACTTC. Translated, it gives CASSRGGQGTYEQYF.

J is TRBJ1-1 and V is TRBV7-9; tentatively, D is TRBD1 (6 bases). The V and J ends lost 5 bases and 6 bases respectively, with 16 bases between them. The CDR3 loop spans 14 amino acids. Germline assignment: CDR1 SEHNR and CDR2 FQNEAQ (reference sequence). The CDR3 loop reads CASSLVPGQPEAFF. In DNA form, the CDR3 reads TGTGCCAGCAGCCTGGTCCCGGGACAACCTGAAGCTTTCTTT.

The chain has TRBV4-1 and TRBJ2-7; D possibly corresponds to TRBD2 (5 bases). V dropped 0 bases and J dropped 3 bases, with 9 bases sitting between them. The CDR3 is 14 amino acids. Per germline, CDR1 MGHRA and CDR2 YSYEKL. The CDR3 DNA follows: TGCGCCAGCAGCCAAGAGGACTTAGGCTACGAGCAGTACTTC. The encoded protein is CASSQEDLGYEQYF.

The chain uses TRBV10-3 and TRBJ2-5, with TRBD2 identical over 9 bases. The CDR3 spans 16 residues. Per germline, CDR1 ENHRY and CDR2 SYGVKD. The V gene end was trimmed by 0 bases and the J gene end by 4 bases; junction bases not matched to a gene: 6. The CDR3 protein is CAISESIAGEGETQYF. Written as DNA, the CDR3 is TGTGCCATCAGTGAGTCAATAGCGGGAGAGGGAGAGACCCAGTACTTC.

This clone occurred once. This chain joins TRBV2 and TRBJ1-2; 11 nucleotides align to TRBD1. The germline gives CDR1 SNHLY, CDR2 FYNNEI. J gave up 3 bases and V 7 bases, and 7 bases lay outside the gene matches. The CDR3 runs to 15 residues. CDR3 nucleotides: TGTGCCAGCACTCAGGGACAGGGGGGTTACTATGGCTACACCTTC. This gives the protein CASTQGQGGYYGYTF.

CDR3 nucleotides: TGCGCCAGCAGCACTAGACTAGCGGGAAACTACGAGCAGTACTTC. Its protein is CASSTRLAGNYEQYF. V gene TRBV4-3 combines with J gene TRBJ2-7, with 11 bases identical to TRBD2. Germline CDR1 LGHNA, CDR2 YSLEER. V lost 5 bases, J lost 3 bases, and 6 bases stayed unmatched. The CDR3 is 15 residues long.

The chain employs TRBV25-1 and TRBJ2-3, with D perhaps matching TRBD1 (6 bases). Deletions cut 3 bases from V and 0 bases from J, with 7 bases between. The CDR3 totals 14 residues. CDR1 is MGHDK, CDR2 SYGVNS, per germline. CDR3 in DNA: TGTGCCAGCAGTGACGACAGGAGCACAGATACGCAGTATTTT. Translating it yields CASSDDRSTDTQYF.

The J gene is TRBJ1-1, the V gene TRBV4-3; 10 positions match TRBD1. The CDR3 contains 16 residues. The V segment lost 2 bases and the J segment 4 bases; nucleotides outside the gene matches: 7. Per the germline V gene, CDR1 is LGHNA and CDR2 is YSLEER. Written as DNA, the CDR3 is TGCGCCAGCAGCCAAATGTTCGGACAGGGGGGCACTGAAGCTTTCTTT. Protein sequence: CASSQMFGQGGTEAFF.

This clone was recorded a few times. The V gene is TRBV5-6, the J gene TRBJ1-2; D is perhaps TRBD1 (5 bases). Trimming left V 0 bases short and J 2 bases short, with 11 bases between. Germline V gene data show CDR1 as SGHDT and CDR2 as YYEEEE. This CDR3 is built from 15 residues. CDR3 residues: CASSLEVGRNYGYTF. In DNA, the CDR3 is TGTGCCAGCAGCTTGGAAGTGGGGCGAAACTATGGCTACACCTTC.